The 30 T cell receptor beta chains presented below share a single source sample, sequenced in a study of somatic mutations in cytotoxic T cells in rheumatoid arthritis. Method: immunoSEQ multiplex PCR; TCRdb's copy keeps in-frame clones and lacks some. The sample shows tens of thousands of clones, under 85% of them seen only once. The specimen sequenced was CD8+ T cells sorted from blood. These receptors all come from a man in his forties in good health.

The J gene is TRBJ2-1, the V gene TRBV4-1; TRBD1 matches 10 bases. Trimming removed 4 bases from V and 7 bases from J; junction bases left unmatched: 10. The germline CDR1 and CDR2 sequences are MGHRA and YSYEKL. The length of the CDR3 is 16 residues. CDR3 sequence (DNA): TGCGCCAGCAGCCCCCGACAGGGGGCGCAGGAAAATGAGCAGTTCTTC. Its translation is CASSPRQGAQENEQFF.

J is TRBJ2-1 and V is TRBV27; the match to TRBD2 covers 8 bases. The CDR3 totals 16 residues. Germline values: CDR1 MNHEY, CDR2 SMNVEV (reference sequence). V lost 7 bases, J lost 1 base, and 9 bases stayed unmatched. In DNA, the CDR3 is TGTGCCAGCACCGTAACAACTAGCGGATCCTACAATGAGCAGTTCTTC. Translated, it gives CASTVTTSGSYNEQFF.

V is TRBV25-1 and J is TRBJ2-3, with D maybe TRBD2 (5 bases). Trimming took off 4 bases at V and 0 bases at J, with 11 bases between the two ends. The CDR3 has 15 residues. CDR1 is MGHDK and CDR2 is SYGVNS in the germline V gene. CDR3 DNA sequence: TGTGCCAGCAGTGGAAGCGGTCCTAGCACAGATACGCAGTATTTT. Its protein is CASSGSGPSTDTQYF.

This chain connects TRBV15 to TRBJ2-1; 12 bases agree with TRBD2. CDR3 size: 17 residues. Per the germline V gene, CDR1 is LNHNV and CDR2 is YYDKDF (reference sequence). J was trimmed by 6 bases and V by 1 base; bases with no gene match: 7. CDR3 nucleotides: TGTGCCACCAGCAGAGTCGGCACTAGCGGGAGGCCCAATGAGCAGTTCTTC. This translates into CATSRVGTSGRPNEQFF.

The chain employs TRBV11-3 and TRBJ1-3; TRBD1 might be the D (5 bases). This CDR3 has 17 residues. V gave up 0 bases and J gave up 0 bases, with 12 bases separating them. From germline, CDR1 is SGHNT and CDR2 YENEEA. CDR3 coding DNA: TGTGCCAGCAGCTTAGATCCGGGGGGAAGCTCTGGAAACACCATATATTTT. It codes for CASSLDPGGSSGNTIYF.

This clone was seen a few times. V gene TRBV15 combines with J gene TRBJ1-5; TRBD1 matches 9 bases. After removal of 0 bases from V and 4 bases from J, the junction contained 10 bases not matched to a gene. CDR1 and CDR2 from the germline V gene are LNHNV and YYDKDF (reference sequence). This CDR3 spans 18 amino acids. CDR3 sequence (DNA): TGTGCCACCAGCAGAGATTCCAATACCGGGACAGGGAATCAGCCCCAGCATTTT. Amino acids: CATSRDSNTGTGNQPQHF.

The V and J genes are TRBV6-6 and TRBJ1-1; 10 nucleotides line up with TRBD1. The ends lost 0 bases at V and 2 bases at J; junction bases unmatched: 3. Germline CDR1 is MNHNY and CDR2 is SVGAGI (reference sequence). There are 16 residues in the CDR3. CDR3 sequence reads: CASSYSRTGGNTEAFF. DNA for the CDR3: TGTGCCAGCAGTTACTCCCGGACAGGGGGTAACACTGAAGCTTTCTTT.

V usage is TRBV7-9 and J usage is TRBJ2-7; D may be TRBD2 (6 bases). CDR1 and CDR2 (germline): SEHNR, FQNEAQ (reference sequence). Trimming cost V 4 bases and J 3 bases, with 10 bases left between them. This CDR3 is built from 13 residues. The CDR3 loop is CASSSGLSYEQYF. Here the CDR3 DNA reads TGTGCCAGCAGCTCGGGACTGAGCTACGAGCAGTACTTC.

The CDR3 bases are TGTGCCAGCGATCAGGGGAGCGTTAGCGATGAGCAGTTCTTC. This translates into CASDQGSVSDEQFF. V gene TRBV28 combines with J gene TRBJ2-1, with D possibly being TRBD1 (6 bases). Deletions cut 8 bases from V and 8 bases from J, with 19 bases between. Germline V gene sequence: CDR1 MDHEN, CDR2 SYDVKM. CDR3 length equals 14 residues.

The chain uses TRBV27 and TRBJ1-5, with D perhaps TRBD1 (5 bases). The germline CDR1 and CDR2 sequences are MNHEY and SMNVEV (reference sequence). The CDR3 runs 14 residues. Trimming took off 8 bases at V and 3 bases at J, with 14 bases between the two ends. The CDR3 region is CASGYLGDNQPQHF. The CDR3, as DNA: TGTGCCAGCGGATACCTGGGGGACAATCAGCCCCAGCATTTT.

J is TRBJ1-1 and V is TRBV28, with no clear D. The CDR3 length is 15 residues. Germline V gives CDR1 MDHEN, CDR2 SYDVKM. The germline V and J ends were trimmed by 5 bases and 0 bases, with 13 bases remaining between them. CDR3 sequence reads: CASSPHGELNTEAFF. CDR3 DNA: TGTGCCAGCAGTCCCCACGGGGAGCTGAACACTGAAGCTTTCTTT.

The rearrangement uses TRBV25-1 and TRBJ1-1; the match to TRBD1 covers 7 bases. Germline CDR1 MGHDK, CDR2 SYGVNS. The CDR3 runs to 15 residues. With 1 base clipped from V and 5 bases from J, the junction kept 7 bases outside the gene matches. The CDR3 region is CASSELETGSTEAFF. CDR3 nucleotides: TGTGCCAGCAGTGAATTGGAGACAGGGAGTACTGAAGCTTTCTTT.

V is TRBV30 and J is TRBJ2-2; D call uncertain. The CDR3 length is 14 residues. Trimming took off 0 bases at V and 0 bases at J, with 5 bases between the two ends. CDR1 and CDR2 (germline): GTSNPN, SVGIG (reference sequence). CDR3 amino acids: CAWSVGTNTGELFF. The CDR3 coding sequence is TGTGCCTGGAGTGTAGGTACGAACACCGGGGAGCTGTTTTTT.

The chain uses TRBV7-8 and TRBJ1-5; D is ambiguous. V lost 5 bases to trimming and J lost 5 bases, with 10 bases between them. Germline assignment: CDR1 SGHVS and CDR2 FQNEAQ. The length of the CDR3 is 13 residues. CDR3 loop: CASSTGPYQPQHF. The CDR3 DNA follows: TGTGCCAGCAGCACCGGTCCGTATCAGCCCCAGCATTTT.

V and J are TRBV4-1 and TRBJ2-2, with D perhaps TRBD2 (6 bases). The length of the CDR3 is 14 residues. Germline V lookup: CDR1 MGHRA, CDR2 YSYEKL. Trimming pared 1 base from V and 8 bases from J, leaving 11 bases between. CDR3 amino acids: CASSQVEGSGELFF. The CDR3 DNA is TGCGCCAGCAGCCAAGTGGAGGGTTCGGGGGAGCTGTTTTTT.

This chain connects TRBV30 to TRBJ2-5; D might be TRBD1 (6 bases). Trimming removed 8 bases from V and 11 bases from J, with 30 bases in between. This CDR3 region has 15 residues. Germline values: CDR1 GTSNPN, CDR2 SVGIG (reference sequence). CDR3 sequence reads: CASNPRDTPTWEQYF. DNA for the CDR3: TGTGCCAGTAACCCCCGGGACACCCCGACCTGGGAGCAGTACTTC.

V and J are TRBV2 and TRBJ2-7, with D hard to call. The CDR3 is 14 amino acids. CDR1 SNHLY and CDR2 FYNNEI come from the germline V gene. Deletions cut 3 bases from V and 3 bases from J, with 12 bases between. The DNA of the CDR3 is TGTGCCAGCAGTGACCACACCCCTAACTACGAGCAGTACTTC. Amino acid sequence: CASSDHTPNYEQYF. Based on the CDR3 plus reference TRBV2 and TRBJ2-7, the full variable domain is EPEVTQTPSHQVTQMGQEVILRCVPISNHLYFYWYRQILGQKVEFLVSFYNNEISEKSEIFDDQFSVERPDGSNFTLKIRSTKLEDSAMYFCASSDHTPNYEQYFGPGTRLTVT.

V is TRBV13 and J is TRBJ2-3; D is uncertain. Germline V gene sequence: CDR1 PRHDT, CDR2 FYEKMQ (reference sequence). This CDR3 contains 16 residues. The V gene lost 5 bases and the J gene lost 1 base, with 16 bases spanning the gap. CDR3 coding DNA: TGTGCCAGCAGCGCCTCGAATCACGGCCGCACAGATACGCAGTATTTT. This translates into CASSASNHGRTDTQYF.

This chain uses TRBV6-5 with TRBJ2-5, with 15 nucleotides matching TRBD2. Germline-derived CDR1 and CDR2 are MNHEY and SVGAGI. J was trimmed by 5 bases and V by 6 bases; bases with no gene match: 4. There are 15 residues in the CDR3. The CDR3: CASSYGLAGGETQYF. The CDR3 DNA follows: TGTGCCAGCAGCTACGGACTAGCGGGGGGGGAGACCCAGTACTTC.

V usage is TRBV11-3 and J usage is TRBJ2-1; 12 bases agree with TRBD2. CDR3 size: 16 residues. Unmatched junction bases numbered 5, after V lost 0 bases and J lost 8 bases. Germline CDR1 is SGHNT and CDR2 is YENEEA. The CDR3 protein is CASSLDLTSGSDEQFF. CDR3 coding DNA: TGTGCCAGCAGCTTAGATCTGACTAGCGGGAGCGATGAGCAGTTCTTC. Looking up the rest from reference TRBV11-3 and TRBJ2-1 gives the full variable domain: EAGVVQSPRYKIIEKKQPVAFWCNPISGHNTLYWYLQNLGQGPELLIRYENEEAVDDSQLPKDRFSAERLKGVDSTLKIQPAELGDSAVYLCASSLDLTSGSDEQFFGPGTRLTVL.

The V call is TRBV9, the J call TRBJ1-5, with no clear D. CDR1 is SGDLS, CDR2 YYNGEE, per germline. CDR3 size: 12 residues. The CDR3 loop reads CVPREGDQPQHF. The CDR3 DNA follows: TGTGTCCCGAGGGAGGGAGATCAGCCCCAGCATTTT.

The V call is TRBV5-4, the J call TRBJ2-1; D ambiguous. CDR3 length: 15 residues. Trimming removed 4 bases at V and 0 bases at J, with 11 bases between. The germline V gene has CDR1 SGHNT and CDR2 YYREEE (reference sequence). CDR3 DNA: TGTGCCAGCAGCGCCCCGGCGGCCTCCTACAATGAGCAGTTCTTC. It encodes CASSAPAASYNEQFF.

The CDR3 nucleotides read TGTGCCAGCAGTCTCCGGACTAGATCTGAGCAGTTCTTC. Protein sequence: CASSLRTRSEQFF. V is TRBV28 and J is TRBJ2-1, with 7 nucleotides matching TRBD2. Germline assignment: CDR1 MDHEN and CDR2 SYDVKM. This CDR3 contains 13 residues. Unmatched junction bases numbered 7, after V lost 5 bases and J lost 9 bases.

The CDR3 bases are TGCAGCGTTGGAGGGTCAGCGAACACAGATACGCAGTATTTT. This codes for CSVGGSANTDTQYF. The V and J genes are TRBV29-1 and TRBJ2-3; a possible D gene is TRBD2 (5 bases). V dropped 4 bases and J dropped 2 bases, with 13 bases sitting between them. Per germline, CDR1 SQVTM and CDR2 ANQGSEA. The CDR3 is 14 residues long.

The chain is built from TRBV27 and TRBJ2-1, with D possibly matching TRBD2 (5 bases). The ends were cut back, 2 bases at V and 5 bases at J, with 10 bases in the middle. CDR3 size: 14 residues. CDR1 MNHEY and CDR2 SMNVEV come from the germline V gene (reference sequence). The CDR3 nucleotides read TGTGCCAGCAGTTTACGAGACTACCACAATGAGCAGTTCTTC. It specifies CASSLRDYHNEQFF.

The gene calls are TRBV30 and TRBJ2-7; TRBD2 might be the D (5 bases). The CDR3 runs to 14 residues. V dropped 2 bases and J dropped 0 bases, with 11 bases sitting between them. Germline loops: CDR1 GTSNPN, CDR2 SVGIG (reference sequence). The CDR3 region is CAWSPGLSSYEQYF. In DNA, the CDR3 is TGTGCCTGGAGTCCCGGACTGAGCTCCTACGAGCAGTACTTC.

The chain has TRBV4-1 and TRBJ2-7; D call uncertain. Germline assignment: CDR1 MGHRA and CDR2 YSYEKL. The CDR3 covers 15 residues. V lost 0 bases, J lost 0 bases, and 9 bases lay in between. CDR3 DNA: TGCGCCAGCAGCCAAGATGGTCGCGGCTCCTACGAGCAGTACTTC. The encoded protein is CASSQDGRGSYEQYF.

This chain connects TRBV19 to TRBJ1-5; TRBD1 matches at 9 bases. The germline V gene encodes CDR1 LNHDA and CDR2 SQIVND (reference sequence). The CDR3 sequence is 15 residues long. J lost 6 bases, V lost 5 bases, and 8 bases had no gene match. CDR3 sequence: CASSLTGGGGQPQHF. The CDR3, as DNA: TGTGCCAGTAGTCTCACAGGGGGCGGAGGTCAGCCCCAGCATTTT.

The V call is TRBV6-1, the J call TRBJ2-7; no definite D call. V was shortened by 6 bases and J by 1 base, with 1 base between the two germline ends. The CDR3 is 10 amino acids. Germline V gives CDR1 MNHNS, CDR2 SASEGT. The CDR3 DNA is TGTGCCAGCAGGTCCTACGAGCAGTACTTC. This sequence encodes CASRSYEQYF.

This clone was seen only a few times. The chain joins TRBV10-2 to TRBJ2-7, with D unclear. Per germline, CDR1 WSHSY and CDR2 SAAADI. Between the trimmed V and J ends, which lost 1 base and 2 bases, there was a span of 3 bases. This CDR3 spans 12 amino acids. CDR3 nucleotide sequence: TGCGCCAGCAGTGAGTGGGCCTACGAGCAGTACTTC. This translates into CASSEWAYEQYF.